These 7 T cell receptor beta chains share one sample of origin, sequenced in a study of a mutant IDH1 vaccine in newly diagnosed glioma (dated by TCRdb to 2020 to 2022). Libraries were prepared through the immunoSEQ multiplex PCR assay. Not all clones reach the TCRdb copy of this immuneACCESS table, which keeps in-frame sequences only. Checked studies attribute under half of the gap to unresolved V genes and leave the rest unexplained. For this sample there are approximately 38,000 clones; approximately 85% appear just once. The ten most abundant clones make up approximately 1.7% of the sample. The time point label of this sample denotes: week 5, during vaccination. Each vaccine dose, consisting of 300 ug of a 20-mer mutant IDH1 peptide in Montanide, was administered subcutaneously with topical imiquimod. These receptors' antigens are unknown. Sequenced here: PBMCs, sampled from a glioma patient whose treatment included an IDH1 peptide vaccine. The receptors originated from a man aged 40-55 years with glioma.

V is TRBV9 and J is TRBJ2-1; D perhaps matches TRBD1 (6 bases). This CDR3 region has 15 residues. V shed 4 bases and J shed 0 bases, with 11 bases lying between them. Germline V CDR1 and CDR2: SGDLS, YYNGEE. CDR3 DNA: TGTGCCAGCAGCAACGGACAGACCTCCTACAATGAGCAGTTCTTC. This encodes CASSNGQTSYNEQFF.

The chain is built from TRBV11-2 and TRBJ2-5; 7 bases line up with TRBD1. The trim removed 8 bases at V and 5 bases at J, leaving 23 bases unmatched. Per the germline V gene, CDR1 is SGHAT and CDR2 is FQNNGV. The CDR3 runs to 18 residues. The CDR3 spells CASGQPTGNRRIQETQYF. The CDR3 DNA is TGTGCCAGCGGTCAACCGACAGGGAATAGGCGGATACAGGAGACCCAGTACTTC. Drawing the rest from reference TRBV11-2 and TRBJ2-5, the complete variable domain is EAGVAQSPRYKIIEKRQSVAFWCNPISGHATLYWYQQILGQGPKLLIQFQNNGVVDDSQLPKDRFSAERLKGVDSTLKIQPAKLEDSAVYLCASGQPTGNRRIQETQYFGPGTRLLVL.

The V call is TRBV6-1, the J call TRBJ2-1; a weak D match, TRBD1 (6 bases). V lost 0 bases and J lost 4, with 10 bases in between. The CDR3 sequence is 15 residues long. Germline V gene data show CDR1 as MNHNS and CDR2 as SASEGT. This chain's CDR3 is CASSEATGWYNEQFF. The CDR3 nucleotides are TGTGCCAGCAGTGAAGCTACAGGGTGGTACAATGAGCAGTTCTTC.

Written as DNA, the CDR3 is TGTGCCATCACCGGGCGTCACCGAAAACCGGGACAGGGGGCGATCGGGGAGCTGTTTTTT. Its translation: CAITGRHRKPGQGAIGELFF. This chain uses TRBV10-3 with TRBJ2-2; TRBD1 matches 12 bases. V shed 7 bases and J 7 bases; nucleotides not matched to a gene: 22. The germline V gene has CDR1 ENHRY and CDR2 SYGVKD. This CDR3 is built from 20 residues.

The count of this clone is one. The chain carries TRBV19 and TRBJ2-5; 8 bases align to TRBD1. The CDR3 runs 14 residues. V lost 5 bases and J lost 1; bases outside the gene matches: 3. The germline CDR1 and CDR2 sequences are LNHDA and SQIVND (reference sequence). The CDR3 DNA sequence: TGTGCCAGTAGTCGGGGACAGGCCCAAGAGACCCAGTACTTC. Amino acids: CASSRGQAQETQYF.

The chain recombines TRBV6-1 with TRBJ2-5; D call uncertain. The CDR3 has 14 residues. Per the germline V gene, CDR1 is MNHNS and CDR2 is SASEGT. The V end was cut by 11 bases, the J end by 3 bases, with 19 bases between. The CDR3 spells CASVSGGNKETQYF. In DNA, the CDR3 is TGTGCCTCAGTAAGTGGCGGAAACAAAGAGACCCAGTACTTC.

By sample share, this clone is medium-sized (0.01 to 0.1%). The chain has TRBV7-9 and TRBJ1-1; D is perhaps TRBD1 (5 bases). V was shortened by 2 bases and J by 10 bases, with 11 bases between the two germline ends. The CDR3 loop spans 12 amino acids. The germline V gene has CDR1 SEHNR and CDR2 FQNEAQ (reference sequence). The CDR3 DNA reads as TGTGCCAGCAGCTTACTACAGGAGGGAGCTTTCTTT. It specifies CASSLLQEGAFF.